This record concerns one T cell receptor beta chain sequence. Treatment denoted: oral pan-JAK inhibitor, 5-10 mg twice daily. CDR1 is SGHRS, CDR2 YFSETQ, per germline. Between the trimmed V and J ends, which lost 0 bases and 2 bases, there was a span of 11 bases. The CDR3 has 15 residues. The record originates from a study of CD8+ T cells in alopecia areata. Extracted RNA was reverse transcribed, and the resulting cDNA served as sequencing template. Generated by immunoSEQ multiplex PCR, the TCRdb table keeps only in-frame clones and is missing some. This table has approximately 100,000 clones, around 60% appearing once.

Material: CD8+ T cells sorted from blood, obtained between weeks 55 and 65, from a patient treated with tofacitinib. The chain uses TRBV5-1 and TRBJ1-2; D gene unclear. The clonotype comes from a human donor with alopecia areata. The CDR3 DNA is TGCGCCAGCAGCTTGGAAGGAACGAGCAACTATGGCTACACCTTC. Its protein is CASSLEGTSNYGYTF.